This is a list of T cell receptor beta chains from one sample in a study of T cells after yellow fever vaccination. Using its own MiXCR run on the 5' RACE reads, TCRdb lists one record per CDR3 protein. The repertoire has under 80,000 distinct CDR3 sequences, approximately 7.4% of them found once; the top ten carry 35% to 40%. The specimen was CD8+ T cells sorted from PBMCs, collected 15 days after the yellow fever booster vaccination. The receptors were sampled from a man aged 25-45 years who received the YFV17D yellow fever vaccine. CDR3s include the opening cysteine and the closing phenylalanine or tryptophan. A D gene is named only where the DNA matches it firmly. Each size is once, few, many or a size class.

D	V	J	size	DNA	CDR3
NA	TRBV6-2/TRBV6-3	TRBJ2-1	many	TGTGCCAGCAGTTCACGGGGGAGCTCCTACAATGAGCAGTTCTTC	CASSSRGSSYNEQFF
NA	TRBV12-3/TRBV12-4	TRBJ2-7	many	TGTGCCAGCAGTCCGGGATTTAGGGTCCACGAGCAGTACTTC	CASSPGFRVHEQYF
NA	TRBV12-3/TRBV12-4	TRBJ2-4	many	TGTGCCAGCAGTTTCTGGGTTGGGGATGGAGGGCCTAAAAACATTCAGTACTTC	CASSFWVGDGGPKNIQYF
NA	TRBV20-1	TRBJ2-7	many	TGCAGTGCTAGTGCGAGCGGCCCAGCCAAATTCTCCTACGAGCAGTACTTC	CSASASGPAKFSYEQYF
TRBD1	TRBV10-3	TRBJ2-3	many	TGTGCCGTGGACAGGGGGGAAGGCCCAGATACGCAGTATTTT	CAVDRGEGPDTQYF
NA	TRBV20-1	TRBJ2-7	few	TGCAGTGCTAGAGTGCAGGGCAGGGCCTACGAGCAGTACTTC	CSARVQGRAYEQYF
NA	TRBV7-9	TRBJ2-1	many	TGTGCCAGCAGCTTTTCCCAGGGCCACTACAATGAGCAGTTCTTC	CASSFSQGHYNEQFF
NA	TRBV11-1	TRBJ2-1	many	TGTGCCAGCAGCTTAGTCCAGGGGAGCTACAATGAGCAGTTCTTC	CASSLVQGSYNEQFF
NA	TRBV9	TRBJ2-2	many	TGTGCCAGCAGCGTAGACAGCTCCGGCAGGCGCGACACCGGGGAGCTGTTTTTT	CASSVDSSGRRDTGELFF
NA	TRBV7-2	TRBJ2-7	many	TGTGCCAGCAGCCCAGAGGTGGGCTCCTACGAGCAGTACTTC	CASSPEVGSYEQYF
NA	TRBV15	TRBJ2-7	many	TGTGCCACCAGCAGAGCCGGACACTTAGTTTCCTACGAGCAGTACTTC	CATSRAGHLVSYEQYF
NA	TRBV7-9	TRBJ1-1	few	TGTGCCAGCAGCTTCGGGGGCGTGACTGAAGCTTTCTTT	CASSFGGVTEAFF
NA	TRBV5-1	TRBJ1-2	many	TGCGCCAGCAGGCTTGGGGCCTCAATCATTTATGGCTACACCTTC	CASRLGASIIYGYTF